This T cell receptor (beta chain) is from a study of shared clonotypes between healthy human individuals. Several immunoSEQ plates held equal portions of the genomic DNA taken from each subset. TCRdb keeps only in-frame clones here, not all; method: immunoSEQ multiplex PCR. The sample lists about 2.2 million clones, 93% occurring once. V dropped 4 bases and J dropped 5 bases, with 12 bases sitting between them. The CDR3 spans 14 residues. Germline CDR1 is MGHDK and CDR2 is SYGVNS. Naive CD8 cells lacked CD45RO, underwent positive selection for CCR7 and left out terminally differentiated effector memory CD45RA+ cells.

This clonotype was obtained from a young man in good health. Some clones in this sample may be carry-over from other donors' samples. Sequencing was performed on naive CD8+ T cells from PBMCs. V usage is TRBV25-1 and J usage is TRBJ2-1; D uncertain. CDR3 residues: CASSVQREDNEQFF. Here the CDR3 DNA reads TGTGCCAGCAGTGTCCAGCGAGAGGACAATGAGCAGTTCTTC. Variable domain in full (rest from reference TRBV25-1 and TRBJ2-1): EADIYQTPRYLVIGTGKKITLECSQTMGHDKMYWYQQDPGMELHLIHYSYGVNSTEKGDLSSESTVSRIRTEHFPLTLESARPSHTSQYLCASSVQREDNEQFFGPGTRLTVL.